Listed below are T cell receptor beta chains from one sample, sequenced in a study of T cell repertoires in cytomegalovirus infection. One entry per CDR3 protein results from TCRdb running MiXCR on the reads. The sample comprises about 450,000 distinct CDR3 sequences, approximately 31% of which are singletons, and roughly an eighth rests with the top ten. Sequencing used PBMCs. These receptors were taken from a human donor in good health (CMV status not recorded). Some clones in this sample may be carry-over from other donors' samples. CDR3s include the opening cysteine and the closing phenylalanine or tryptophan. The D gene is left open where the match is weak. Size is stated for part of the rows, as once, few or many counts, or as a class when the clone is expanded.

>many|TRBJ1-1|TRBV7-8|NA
CASSLRDTEAFF
TGTGCCAGCAGCTTACGTGACACTGAAGCTTTCTTT
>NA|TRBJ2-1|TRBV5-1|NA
CASSPGPGVRNEQFF
TGCGCCAGCAGCCCGGGCCCAGGGGTAAGGAATGAGCAGTTCTTC
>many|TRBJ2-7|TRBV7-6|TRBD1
CASSLAPGQGSYEQYF
TGTGCCAGCAGCTTGGCTCCGGGACAGGGCTCCTACGAGCAGTACTTC
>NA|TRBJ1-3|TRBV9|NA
CASSETLTGPGNTIYF
TGTGCCAGCAGCGAGACCCTCACAGGGCCTGGAAACACCATATATTTT
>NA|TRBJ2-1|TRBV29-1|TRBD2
CSVDTSGTYNEQFF
TGCAGCGTAGACACTAGCGGGACTTACAATGAGCAGTTCTTC
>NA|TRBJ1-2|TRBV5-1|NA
CASSPVSGDYGYTF
TGCGCCAGCAGCCCCGTCTCCGGGGACTATGGCTACACCTTC
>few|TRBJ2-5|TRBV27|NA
CASSLSRLEETQYF
TGTGCCAGCAGTTTATCTCGACTTGAAGAGACCCAGTACTTC
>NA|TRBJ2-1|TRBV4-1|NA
CASSQGHYSYNEQFF
TGCGCCAGCAGCCAAGGTCACTACTCCTACAATGAGCAGTTCTTC
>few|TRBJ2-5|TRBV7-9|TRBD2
CASSQDVGRERETQYF
TGTGCCAGCAGCCAGGATGTCGGGAGGGAGCGGGAGACCCAGTACTTC
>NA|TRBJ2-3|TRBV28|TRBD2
CASSLERGPSTDTQYF
TGTGCCAGCAGTTTGGAGCGGGGTCCAAGCACAGATACGCAGTATTTT
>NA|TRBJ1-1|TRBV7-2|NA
CASSPRGGATEAFF
TGTGCCAGCAGCCCCCGGGGAGGTGCCACTGAAGCTTTCTTT
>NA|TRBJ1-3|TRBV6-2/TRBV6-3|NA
CASSYGHISGNTIYF
TGTGCCAGCAGTTATGGACACATCTCTGGAAACACCATATATTTT
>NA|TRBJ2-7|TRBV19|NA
CASSRDFLSYEQYF
TGTGCCAGTAGCCGGGACTTTCTCTCCTACGAGCAGTACTTC